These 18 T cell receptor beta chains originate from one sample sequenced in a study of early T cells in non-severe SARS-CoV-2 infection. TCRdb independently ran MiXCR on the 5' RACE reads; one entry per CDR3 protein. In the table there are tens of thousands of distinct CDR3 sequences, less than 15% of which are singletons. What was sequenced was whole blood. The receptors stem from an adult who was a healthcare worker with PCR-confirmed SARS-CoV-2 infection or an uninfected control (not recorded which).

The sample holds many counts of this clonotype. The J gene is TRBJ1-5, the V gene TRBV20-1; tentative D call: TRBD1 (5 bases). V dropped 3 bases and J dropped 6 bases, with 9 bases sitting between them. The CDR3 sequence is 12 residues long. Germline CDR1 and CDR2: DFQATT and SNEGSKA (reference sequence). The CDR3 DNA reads TGCAGTGCTAGCCAGGGTGCTCAGCCCCAGCATTTT. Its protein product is CSASQGAQPQHF.

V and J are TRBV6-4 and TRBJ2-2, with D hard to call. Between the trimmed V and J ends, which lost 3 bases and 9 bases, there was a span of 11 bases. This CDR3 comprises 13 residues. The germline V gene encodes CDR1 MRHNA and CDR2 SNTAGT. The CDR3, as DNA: TGTGCCAGCAGTGAACGAGCCGACCGGGAGCTGTTTTTT. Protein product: CASSERADRELFF.

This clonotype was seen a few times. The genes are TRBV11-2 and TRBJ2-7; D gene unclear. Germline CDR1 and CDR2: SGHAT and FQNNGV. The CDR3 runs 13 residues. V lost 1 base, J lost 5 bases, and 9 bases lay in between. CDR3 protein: CASSLVGQNEQYF. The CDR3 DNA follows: TGTGCCAGCAGCTTAGTGGGCCAGAACGAGCAGTACTTC. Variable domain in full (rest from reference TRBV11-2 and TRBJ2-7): EAGVAQSPRYKIIEKRQSVAFWCNPISGHATLYWYQQILGQGPKLLIQFQNNGVVDDSQLPKDRFSAERLKGVDSTLKIQPAKLEDSAVYLCASSLVGQNEQYFGPGTRLTVT.

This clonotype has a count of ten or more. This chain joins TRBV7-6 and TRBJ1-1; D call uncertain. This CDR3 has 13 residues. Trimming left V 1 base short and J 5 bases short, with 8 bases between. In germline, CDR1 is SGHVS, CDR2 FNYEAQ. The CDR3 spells CASSLGPKTEAFF. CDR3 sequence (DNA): TGTGCCAGCAGCTTAGGTCCCAAGACTGAAGCTTTCTTT.

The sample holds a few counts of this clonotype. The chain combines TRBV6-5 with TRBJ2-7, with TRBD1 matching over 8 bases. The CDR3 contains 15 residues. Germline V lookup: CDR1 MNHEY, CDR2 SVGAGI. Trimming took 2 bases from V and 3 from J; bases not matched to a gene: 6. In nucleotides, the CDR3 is TGTGCCAGCAGTTACGGGACAGGAGACCTCTACGAGCAGTACTTC. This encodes CASSYGTGDLYEQYF.

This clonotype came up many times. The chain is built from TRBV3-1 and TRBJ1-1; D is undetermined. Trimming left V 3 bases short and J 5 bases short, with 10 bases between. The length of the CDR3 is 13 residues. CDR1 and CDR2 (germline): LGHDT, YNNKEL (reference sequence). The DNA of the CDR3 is TGTGCCAGCAGCCAGCTTTTTGGAACTGAAGCTTTCTTT. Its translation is CASSQLFGTEAFF.

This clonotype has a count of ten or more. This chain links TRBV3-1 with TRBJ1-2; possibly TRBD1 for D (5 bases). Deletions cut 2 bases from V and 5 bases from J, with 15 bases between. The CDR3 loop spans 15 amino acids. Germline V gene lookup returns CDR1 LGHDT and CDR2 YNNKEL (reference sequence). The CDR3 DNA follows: TGTGCCAGCAGCCAATCGGGGGGGATCCTATATGGCTACACCTTC. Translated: CASSQSGGILYGYTF.

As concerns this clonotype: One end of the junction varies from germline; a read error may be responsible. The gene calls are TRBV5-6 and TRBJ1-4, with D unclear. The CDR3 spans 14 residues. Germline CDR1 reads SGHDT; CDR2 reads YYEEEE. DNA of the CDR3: TGTGTCAGCAGCTCCGGGAGCCTGGATGAAAAACTGTTTTTT. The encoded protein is CVSSSGSLDEKLFF.

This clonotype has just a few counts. CDR3: CASSLQLAVYNEQFF. The CDR3 DNA follows: TGTGCCAGCAGTTTACAGCTAGCGGTCTACAATGAGCAGTTCTTC. The rearrangement joins TRBV12-3 or TRBV12-4 to TRBJ2-1, with 7 bases aligning to TRBD2. CDR3 size: 15 residues. V shed 2 bases and J 3 bases; nucleotides not matched to a gene: 4.

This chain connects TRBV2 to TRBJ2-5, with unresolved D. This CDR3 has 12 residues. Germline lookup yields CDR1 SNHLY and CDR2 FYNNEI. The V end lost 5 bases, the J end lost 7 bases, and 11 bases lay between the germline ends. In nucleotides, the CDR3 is TGTGCCAGCAGTTCCCCCGACGGGACCCAGTACTTC. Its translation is CASSSPDGTQYF.

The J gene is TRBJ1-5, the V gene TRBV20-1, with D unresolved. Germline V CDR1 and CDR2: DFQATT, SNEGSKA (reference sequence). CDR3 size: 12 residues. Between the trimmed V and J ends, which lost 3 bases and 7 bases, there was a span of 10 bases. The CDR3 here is CSASPVGQPQHF. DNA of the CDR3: TGCAGTGCTAGCCCGGTCGGGCAGCCCCAGCATTTT.

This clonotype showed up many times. The CDR3 reads CASSPGLAGSYEQYF. The CDR3 DNA reads as TGTGCCAGCAGTCCGGGACTAGCGGGTTCCTACGAGCAGTACTTC. V and J are TRBV6-2 or TRBV6-3 and TRBJ2-7; 12 bases are shared with TRBD2. The CDR3 spans 15 residues. Germline V gives CDR1 MNHEY, CDR2 SVGEGT. J gave up 1 base and V 5 bases, and 3 bases lay outside the gene matches.

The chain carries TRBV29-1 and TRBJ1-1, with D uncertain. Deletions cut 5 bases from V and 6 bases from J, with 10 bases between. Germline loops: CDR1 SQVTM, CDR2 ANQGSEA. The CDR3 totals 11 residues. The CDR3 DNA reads TGCAGCGTTTCGGGTGCCGCTGAAGCTTTCTTT. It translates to CSVSGAAEAFF.

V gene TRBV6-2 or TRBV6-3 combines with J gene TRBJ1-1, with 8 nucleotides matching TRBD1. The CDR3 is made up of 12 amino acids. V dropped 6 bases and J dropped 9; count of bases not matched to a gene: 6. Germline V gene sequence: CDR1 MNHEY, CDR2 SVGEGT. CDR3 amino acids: CASSQGQGKAFF. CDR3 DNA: TGTGCCAGCAGCCAAGGACAGGGCAAAGCTTTCTTT.

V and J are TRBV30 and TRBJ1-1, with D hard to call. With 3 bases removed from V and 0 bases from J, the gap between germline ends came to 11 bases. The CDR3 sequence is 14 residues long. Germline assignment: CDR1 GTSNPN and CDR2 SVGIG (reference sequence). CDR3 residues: CAWSQTTVNTEAFF. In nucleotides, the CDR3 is TGTGCCTGGAGCCAGACAACAGTGAACACTGAAGCTTTCTTT.

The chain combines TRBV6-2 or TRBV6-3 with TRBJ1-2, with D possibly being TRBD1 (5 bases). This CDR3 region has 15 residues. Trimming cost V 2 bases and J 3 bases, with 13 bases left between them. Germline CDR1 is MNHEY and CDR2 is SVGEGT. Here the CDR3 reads CASSYKQGLDYGYTF. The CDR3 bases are TGTGCCAGCAGTTACAAGCAGGGCCTGGACTATGGCTACACCTTC.

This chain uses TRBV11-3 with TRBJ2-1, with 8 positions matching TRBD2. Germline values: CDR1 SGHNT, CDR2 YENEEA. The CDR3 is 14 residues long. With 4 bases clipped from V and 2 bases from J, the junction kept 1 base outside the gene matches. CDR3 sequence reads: CASSSGGPYNEQFF. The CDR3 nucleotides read TGTGCCAGCAGCTCGGGGGGGCCCTACAATGAGCAGTTCTTC.

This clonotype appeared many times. The CDR3 is CASSQDWPGVSYEQYF. The CDR3 region has the DNA TGTGCCAGCAGCCAAGATTGGCCAGGCGTCTCCTACGAGCAGTACTTC. V and J are TRBV4-2 and TRBJ2-7; unclear D gene. The length of the CDR3 is 16 residues. Trimming pared 0 bases from V and 0 bases from J, leaving 12 bases between. The germline gives CDR1 LGHNA, CDR2 YNFKEQ.